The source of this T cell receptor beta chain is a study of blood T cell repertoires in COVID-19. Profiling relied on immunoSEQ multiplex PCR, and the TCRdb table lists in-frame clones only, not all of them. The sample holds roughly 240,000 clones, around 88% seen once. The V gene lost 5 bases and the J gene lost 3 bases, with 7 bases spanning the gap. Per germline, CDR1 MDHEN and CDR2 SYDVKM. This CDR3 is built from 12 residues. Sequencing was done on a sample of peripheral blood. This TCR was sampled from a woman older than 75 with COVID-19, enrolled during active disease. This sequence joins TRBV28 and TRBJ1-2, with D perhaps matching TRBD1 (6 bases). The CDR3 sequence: CASSAGDYGYTF. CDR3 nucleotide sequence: TGTGCCAGCAGTGCAGGGGACTATGGCTACACCTTC.